The clone carrying this T cell receptor (beta chain) was counted ten times or more. The antigen remains unidentified. This CDR3 is 14 amino acids long. Per the germline V gene, CDR1 is DFQATT and CDR2 is SNEGSKA (reference sequence). Trimming took 5 bases from V and 3 from J, leaving 13 bases between them. It was with unique molecular identifiers that the TCRbeta library was prepared. TCRdb called the PCR reads again in MiXCR, with one record for every CDR3 protein. The sample contains fewer than 550,000 distinct CDR3 sequences, 10% to 13% of which appear only once. This sample was included in a study of T-cell reconstitution after alpha-beta-depleted transplantation in children. Study conclusions and caveats: As was reported, about two months after transplant, alpha-beta T cells came from several hundred expanded graft clones. By one year post-transplant, T-cell counts and diversity largely arose from T cells that were newly produced.

The sample in question was PBMCs, obtained before TCRalphabeta/CD19-depleted stem cell transplant. The clonotype was recovered from a child aged 2-9 years with inherited bone marrow failure, due to receive a stem cell transplant. This rearrangement joins TRBV20-1 to TRBJ2-2, with D perhaps assigned TRBD1 or TRBD2 (5 bases each). In DNA, the CDR3 is TGCAGTGCTTCCCGGGACCCGGACACCGGGGAGCTGTTTTTT. Its translation: CSASRDPDTGELFF.